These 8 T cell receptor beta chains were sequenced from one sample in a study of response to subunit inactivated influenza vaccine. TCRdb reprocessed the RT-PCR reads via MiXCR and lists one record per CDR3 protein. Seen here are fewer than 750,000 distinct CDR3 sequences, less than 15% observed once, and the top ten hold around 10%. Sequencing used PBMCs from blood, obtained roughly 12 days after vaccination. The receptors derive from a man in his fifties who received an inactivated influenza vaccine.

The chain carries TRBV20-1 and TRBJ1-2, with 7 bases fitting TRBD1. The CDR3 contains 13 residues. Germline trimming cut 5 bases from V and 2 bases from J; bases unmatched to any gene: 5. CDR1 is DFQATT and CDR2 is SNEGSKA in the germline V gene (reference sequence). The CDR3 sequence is CSASTGTNYGYTF. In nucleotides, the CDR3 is TGCAGTGCTTCGACAGGGACGAACTATGGCTACACCTTC.

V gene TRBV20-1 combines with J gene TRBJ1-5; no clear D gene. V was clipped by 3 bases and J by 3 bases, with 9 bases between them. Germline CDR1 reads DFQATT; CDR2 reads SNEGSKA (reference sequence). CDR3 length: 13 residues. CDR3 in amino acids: CSASVQNNQPQHF. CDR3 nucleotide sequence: TGCAGTGCTAGCGTGCAGAACAATCAGCCCCAGCATTTT.

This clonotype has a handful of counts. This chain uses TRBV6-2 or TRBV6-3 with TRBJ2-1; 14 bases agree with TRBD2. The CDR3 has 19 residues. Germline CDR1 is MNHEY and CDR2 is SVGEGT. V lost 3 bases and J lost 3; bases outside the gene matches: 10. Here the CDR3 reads CASSYSETSGRAVYNEQFF. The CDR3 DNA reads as TGTGCCAGCAGTTATTCGGAGACTAGCGGGAGGGCCGTCTACAATGAGCAGTTCTTC.

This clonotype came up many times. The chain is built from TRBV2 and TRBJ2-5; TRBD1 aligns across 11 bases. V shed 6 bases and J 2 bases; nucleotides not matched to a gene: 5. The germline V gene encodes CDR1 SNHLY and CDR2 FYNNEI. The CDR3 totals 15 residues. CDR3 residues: CASRSGTGGQETQYF. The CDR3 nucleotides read TGTGCCAGCAGATCCGGGACAGGGGGACAAGAGACCCAGTACTTC. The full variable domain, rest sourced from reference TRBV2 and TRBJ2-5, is EPEVTQTPSHQVTQMGQEVILRCVPISNHLYFYWYRQILGQKVEFLVSFYNNEISEKSEIFDDQFSVERPDGSNFTLKIRSTKLEDSAMYFCASRSGTGGQETQYFGPGTRLLVL.

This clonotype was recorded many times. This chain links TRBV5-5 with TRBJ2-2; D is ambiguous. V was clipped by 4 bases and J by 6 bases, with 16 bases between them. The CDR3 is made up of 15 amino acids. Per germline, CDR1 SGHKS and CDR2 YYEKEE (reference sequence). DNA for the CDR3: TGTGCCAGCAGCCACGAACTCGGCCGGGCCGGGGAGCTGTTTTTT. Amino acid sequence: CASSHELGRAGELFF.

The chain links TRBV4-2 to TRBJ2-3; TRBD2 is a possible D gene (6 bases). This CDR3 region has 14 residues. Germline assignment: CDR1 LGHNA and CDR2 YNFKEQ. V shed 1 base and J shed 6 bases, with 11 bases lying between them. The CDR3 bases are TGTGCCAGCAGCCAAGCGACCCGGGGGGATACGCAGTATTTT. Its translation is CASSQATRGDTQYF.

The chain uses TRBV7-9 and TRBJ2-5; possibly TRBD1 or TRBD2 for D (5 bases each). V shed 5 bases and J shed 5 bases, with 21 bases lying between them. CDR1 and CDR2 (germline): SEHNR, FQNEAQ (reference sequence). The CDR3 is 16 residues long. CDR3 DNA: TGTGCCAGCAGCAGACCCCTTCACGATGAGGGGGAGACCCAGTACTTC. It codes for CASSRPLHDEGETQYF.

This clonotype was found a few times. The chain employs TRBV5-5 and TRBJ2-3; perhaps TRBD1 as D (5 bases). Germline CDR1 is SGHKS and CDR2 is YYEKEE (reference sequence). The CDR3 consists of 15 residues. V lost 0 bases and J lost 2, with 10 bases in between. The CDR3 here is CASSLGQSNTDTQYF. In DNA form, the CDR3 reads TGTGCCAGCAGCTTGGGACAGAGCAACACAGATACGCAGTATTTT.